This T cell receptor (beta chain) was identified during a study of T cell responses to AZD1222 COVID-19 vaccine. General observations from the study: Baseline seropositivity occurred in only a handful of AZD1222 recipients. Possibly, clonal diversity was underestimated; donors were largely white British and included more females. Sampling captured repertoires only after the peak T cell response. Epitopes outside B.1.351 and B.1.1.7 mutated regions reportedly drew nearly half of spike TCRs.

Here immunoSEQ multiplex PCR was the method, and the copy in TCRdb shows in-frame clones only, minus some. The repertoire holds 150,000 or so clones, with under 90% as singletons. On this clone: What it binds is not known.

After removal of 6 bases from V and 4 bases from J, the junction contained 5 bases not matched to a gene. CDR1 is MNHEY, CDR2 SVGAGI, per germline. The CDR3 extends over 13 amino acids. The chain links TRBV6-5 to TRBJ1-2; 7 bases line up with TRBD1. This sequence originates from an adult in good health. The sample in question was peripheral blood, obtained on day 0 of AZD1222 vaccination. The CDR3 here is CASSWTGTYGYTF. The CDR3 bases are TGTGCCAGCAGCTGGACAGGTACCTATGGCTACACCTTC.